The next 3 T cell receptor beta chains were all read from a single sample in a study of T cells in Graves' hyperthyroidism and ophthalmopathy. RNA transcripts yielded amplified TCR beta CDR3 regions. HTBI primers were employed in a first-round RT-PCR of the TCR CDR3. From the multiplex PCR reads, TCRdb called clonotypes with MiXCR, one entry per CDR3 protein. The table shows around 800,000 distinct CDR3 sequences, with roughly 40% occurring only once. The sequenced sample was blood. These receptors were obtained from a young man with Graves' hyperthyroidism.

The genes are TRBV5-1 and TRBJ2-2; tentative D call: TRBD1 (5 bases). The CDR3 runs 16 residues. The ends were cut back, 0 bases at V and 6 bases at J, with 15 bases in the middle. Germline CDR1 and CDR2: SGHRS and YFSETQ. The CDR3 reads CASSLVGQGSPGELFF. The CDR3 bases are TGCGCCAGCAGCTTGGTTGGCCAGGGATCGCCCGGGGAGCTGTTTTTT.

This clonotype was detected ten times or more. The rearrangement links TRBV15 to TRBJ1-5; D call uncertain. Trimming cost V 5 bases and J 0 bases, with 5 bases left between them. Per the germline V gene, CDR1 is LNHNV and CDR2 is YYDKDF (reference sequence). The CDR3 covers 13 residues. The CDR3 nucleotides are TGTGCCACCAGCGGTAATAGCAATCAGCCCCAGCATTTT. Encoded protein: CATSGNSNQPQHF.

The chain is built from TRBV29-1 and TRBJ2-1; 9 bases are shared with TRBD2. From germline, CDR1 is SQVTM and CDR2 ANQGSEA. CDR3 length: 13 amino acids. The trim removed 6 bases at V and 3 bases at J, leaving 3 bases unmatched. The CDR3, as DNA: TGCAGCGTCAGCGGGGGGTTCTACAATGAGCAGTTCTTC. Its protein is CSVSGGFYNEQFF.